Presented here are 8 T cell receptor beta chains from one specimen sequenced in a study of early T cells in non-severe SARS-CoV-2 infection. TCRdb redid the calling of the 5' RACE reads with MiXCR, one entry per CDR3 protein. The table lists approximately 90,000 distinct CDR3 sequences, over 15% of them singletons. The sequencing here drew on whole blood, taken at baseline. These receptors all come from an adult who was a healthcare worker with PCR-confirmed SARS-CoV-2 infection or an uninfected control (not recorded which).

This clonotype was seen a few times. V and J are TRBV20-1 and TRBJ2-3; TRBD1 aligns across 9 bases. Germline CDR1 is DFQATT and CDR2 is SNEGSKA (reference sequence). The CDR3 contains 16 residues. Losses at the gene ends were 5 bases for V and 3 bases for J; bases not matched to a gene: 12. CDR3 sequence (DNA): TGCAGTGCTGTCAACCCCGGGACAGGGACGACAGATACGCAGTATTTT. This gives the protein CSAVNPGTGTTDTQYF.

A few counts support this clonotype. This CDR3 is CASSPRGGGEQYF. The DNA of the CDR3 is TGTGCCAGCAGCCCCCGGGGGGGCGGCGAGCAGTACTTC. This sequence joins TRBV11-3 and TRBJ2-7; 8 positions agree with TRBD2. CDR1 SGHNT and CDR2 YENEEA come from the germline V gene. Trimming at V came to 5 bases and at J to 6 bases, leaving 6 bases not matched to a gene. CDR3 length equals 13 residues.

The V gene is TRBV6-5, the J gene TRBJ2-7; D is undetermined. Trimming cost V 3 bases and J 2 bases, with 2 bases left between them. The germline V gene encodes CDR1 MNHEY and CDR2 SVGAGI. The length of the CDR3 is 11 residues. The CDR3: CASSYAYEQYF. In nucleotides, the CDR3 is TGTGCCAGCAGTTATGCCTACGAGCAGTACTTC.

Concerning this clonotype: With a much larger clone just one base away, this may be a read error. The rearrangement joins TRBV20-1 to TRBJ2-7, with D uncertain. Germline lookup yields CDR1 DFQATT and CDR2 SNEGSKA (reference sequence). The CDR3 extends over 12 amino acids. CDR3 sequence: CGAREREYEQYF. The CDR3 DNA reads as TGCGGTGCTAGAGAGCGCGAATACGAGCAGTACTTC.

V gene TRBV29-1 combines with J gene TRBJ2-2; 7 nucleotides line up with TRBD2. The V gene end was trimmed by 6 bases and the J gene end by 0 bases; junction bases not matched to a gene: 7. The length of the CDR3 is 15 residues. CDR1 is SQVTM and CDR2 is ANQGSEA in the germline V gene. CDR3 sequence reads: CSVPRAGANTGELFF. The CDR3 nucleotides read TGCAGCGTCCCCCGGGCGGGAGCGAACACCGGGGAGCTGTTTTTT.

This chain links TRBV6-1 with TRBJ1-2; 9 nucleotides line up with TRBD1. The length of the CDR3 is 14 residues. Per germline, CDR1 MNHNS and CDR2 SASEGT. After removal of 4 bases from V and 3 bases from J, the junction contained 3 bases not matched to a gene. The DNA of the CDR3 is TGTGCCAGCAGTGGGACAGGGGACCACTATGGCTACACCTTC. It translates to CASSGTGDHYGYTF.

This chain joins TRBV28 and TRBJ2-7, with 7 bases lining up with TRBD2. Germline V gives CDR1 MDHEN, CDR2 SYDVKM. The CDR3 is 15 residues long. The V and J ends lost 7 bases and 0 bases, in that order; junction bases with no gene match: 9. CDR3 in amino acids: CASTSLAASSYEQYF. The CDR3 nucleotides read TGTGCCAGCACTTCGCTAGCGGCTAGCTCCTACGAGCAGTACTTC.

CDR3 sequence reads: CSARDRQGGSGTQYF. CDR3 coding DNA: TGCAGTGCTAGAGATAGACAGGGGGGATCGGGTACGCAGTATTTT. The chain couples TRBV20-1 to TRBJ2-3, with TRBD1 identical over 9 bases. The trim removed 0 bases at V and 8 bases at J, leaving 9 bases unmatched. Germline CDR1 and CDR2: DFQATT and SNEGSKA (reference sequence). This CDR3 contains 15 residues.